Listed below are T cell receptor beta chains from one sample, sequenced in a study of blood T cells in healthy people across ages. A single record per CDR3 protein comes from TCRdb applying MiXCR to the 5' RACE reads. The data contain 1,800,000 or so distinct CDR3 sequences, approximately 39% of them singletons. Sequenced material: blood. The source is a human donor in good health. The CDR3 runs from the conserved cysteine through the conserved F or W. The order of the fields is V gene, clone size, J gene, D gene, CDR3 DNA, CDR3 protein. D genes are given only for firm matches. Some rows have no size entry. The others give once, few or many, or a class for an expanded clone.

TRBV6-2/TRBV6-3	-	TRBJ1-1	TRBD1	TGTGCCAGCGGATTGACAGGGGGTGAAGCTTTCTTT	CASGLTGGEAFF
TRBV6-5	-	TRBJ2-1	TRBD2	TGTGCCAGCAGTTACTCGATTGGGGGGGGTAGCTACAATGAGCAGTTCTTC	CASSYSIGGGSYNEQFF
TRBV9	-	TRBJ2-5	-	TGTGCCAGCAGCGTGGGTTTAGACTCCTGGGGGGATGAGACCCAGTACTTC	CASSVGLDSWGDETQYF
TRBV29-1	-	TRBJ2-7	-	TGCAGCGTTGAAAGGGACGGAGGCTCCTACGAGCGGTACTTC	CSVERDGGSYERYF
TRBV11-2	-	TRBJ2-5	-	TGTGCCAGCAGTTACCTCACGAGGGGCGGAGAGACCCAGTACTTC	CASSYLTRGGETQYF
TRBV7-9	-	TRBJ1-2	TRBD1	TGTGCCAGCAGCTTGTCCTTCGGACAGGGTGGGTACCACGATGGCTACACCTTC	CASSLSFGQGGYHDGYTF
TRBV9	-	TRBJ2-5	-	TGTGCCAGCAGCGTAGAAGGCACAGAGACCCAGTACTTC	CASSVEGTETQYF
TRBV7-9	-	TRBJ1-2	-	TGTGCCAGCAGTAAAACAGCGGCTAACTATGGCTACACCTTC	CASSKTAANYGYTF
TRBV2	-	TRBJ2-1	-	TGTGCCAGCAGTGAAAGGGTATTAGACAATGAGCAGTTCTTC	CASSERVLDNEQFF
TRBV28	few	TRBJ2-3	-	TGTGCCAGCAGCAAGGCAGCAGATACGCAGTATTTT	CASSKAADTQYF
TRBV6-5	-	TRBJ1-2	TRBD1	TGTGCCAGCAGTTACTCCCGGGACAGGGGGCTTAATAATGGCTACACCTTC	CASSYSRDRGLNNGYTF
TRBV20-1	-	TRBJ2-7	-	TGCAGTGCTAGTCACCGCGAGCAGTACTTC	CSASHREQYF
TRBV7-2	few	TRBJ2-6	-	TGTGCCAGCAGCTTAGGGTTCAGTAGCGATGGGGCCAACGTCCTGACTTTC	CASSLGFSSDGANVLTF
TRBV9	-	TRBJ1-2	-	TGTGCCAGCAGCGTGGACGGATACTATAGCTACACCTTC	CASSVDGYYSYTF
TRBV29-1	few	TRBJ2-5	-	TGCAGCGTTGACGACCGGAGACTAGGATCCCAGACCCAGTACTTC	CSVDDRRLGSQTQYF
TRBV29-1	few	TRBJ1-1	-	TGCAGCGTTAGCAAGGAAGGAAACACTGAAGCTTTCTTT	CSVSKEGNTEAFF
TRBV4-3	-	TRBJ2-1	-	TGCGCCAGCAGCCAAGAGTTTGGGTCTCCATCCCAGTTCTTC	CASSQEFGSPSQFF
TRBV20-1	few	TRBJ2-1	-	TGCAGTGCTACAAACCGGCAGGGTACTGGTAATGAGCAGTTCTTC	CSATNRQGTGNEQFF
TRBV2	few	TRBJ2-7	TRBD2	TGTGCCAGCAGTATCACTAGCGGGGGGCCCTACGAGCAGTACTTC	CASSITSGGPYEQYF
TRBV7-2	-	TRBJ2-1	TRBD2	TGTGCCAGCAACCAACCCGGGACTAGCGGGGGGGAAGAGCAGTTCTTC	CASNQPGTSGGEEQFF
TRBV18	-	TRBJ2-5	TRBD1	TGTGCCAGCTCAAAAGGACAGGGAGCCGAGACCCAGTACTTC	CASSKGQGAETQYF
TRBV28	few	TRBJ2-1	-	TGTGCCAGCAGTACCTACAGGGAAATCTCCTACAATGAGCAGTTCTTC	CASSTYREISYNEQFF
TRBV5-5	-	TRBJ1-2	TRBD1	TGTGCCAGCAGGACGACCCGGACAGGGGAGTTCCTTGGCTACACCTTC	CASRTTRTGEFLGYTF
TRBV7-9	-	TRBJ2-5	TRBD1	TGTGCCAGCAGCCCGACAGGGTATCGGGAAGAGACCCAGTACTTC	CASSPTGYREETQYF